This T cell receptor (beta chain) was obtained from a study of shared clonotypes between healthy human individuals (dated by TCRdb to the early 2020s). For the study in its entirety: Two women and three men aged 18 to 49 years were included in the cohort. To estimate repertoire size and how much clonotypes are shared between individuals, the study performed deep sequencing of blood TCR repertoires from a handful of healthy adults. To increase sequencing depth and limit assay-specific biases, TCR repertoire library preparation and sequencing were carried out by different laboratories using diverse techniques. Between about 0.9 and 10 billion PBMCs per donor were obtained by leukapheresis. For each donor, three plates each were used for CD4 naive and CD4 memory, two plates were used for CD8 naive, and one plate was used for CD8 memory.

General study outcomes and caveats: Rarefaction of sorted-subset datasets indicated incomplete sequencing despite the large sequencing depth. Higher generation probabilities were observed for clonotypes shared by all four sorted-subset donors than for non-shared clonotypes. Across a few donors, roughly 5.1% of naive CD4, approximately 3.6% of naive CD8, 2% to 2.5% of memory CD4, and approximately 0.42% of memory CD8 clonotypes were shared. Pairwise subsampling led to the expectation that sequencing depth would affect the degree of clonotype sharing among donors. Naive subsets generally had larger estimated clonotype richness than memory subsets. Sampling was restricted to blood, and TCR repertoires in tissues likely differ from the TCR repertoires found in blood. The small number of donors limited the genetic and exposure-history diversity represented.

Using the deep immunoSEQ assay, multiplex PCR amplified TCR CDR3 regions from genomic DNA. Genomic DNA extracted from each cell subset was distributed evenly over all wells of several immunoSEQ 96-well plates, and each plate served as one replicate. For sorted subsets, each replicate PCR was loaded with 200 ng genomic DNA, equivalent to some 31,000 T cell genomes. Purified libraries were quantified with a Qubit 3.0 fluorometer, sized on a Bioanalyzer 2100, and re-quantified with the KAPA Library Quantification kit. Every immunoSEQ 96-well plate was sequenced on a dedicated single-read 150-cycle Illumina NextSeq 550 flow cell. As for the original processing: Because the immunoSEQ output included only junctional sequences and no quality scores, the filtering could not be the same as the filtering used for full-length reads. Sequences were annotated with PyIR, a Python wrapper for IgBLAST v1.9, and V/J genes and CDR3 were assigned using IMGT germline references. Any read was removed if the V/J assignment was weak (E-value above 1e-6), the CDR3 was missing, or the read contained stop codons, out-of-frame junctions, or ambiguous translated residues. A V3J clonotype was defined by an identical inferred V gene, J gene, and CDR3 amino acid sequence. Percentage overlap between repertoires was calculated by dividing the number of shared unique clonotypes by the size of the smaller repertoire. Repertoire richness was assessed with RTK rarefaction, the Chao1 estimator, and Recon v2.1 estimates of unobserved clonotypes. OLGA was used to compute generation probabilities for all TCRbeta clonotypes that the gDNA method yielded from a handful of donors. TCRdb carries this immuneACCESS record with in-frame sequences only. Its versions omit some clonotypes, under half of them owing to an unresolved V gene in the studies checked, with the rest unexplained. That table supplies the V and J calls and clone size; D and trimming were determined from the DNA. The table for this sample lists some 2,000,000 clones; 85% to 95% of them were counted only once. 0.13% of the sample is held by the ten biggest clonotypes.

From the germline V gene, CDR1 is SGDLS and CDR2 is YYNGEE. From its cysteine to its phenylalanine, the CDR3 spans 16 amino acids. Of the read, only the CDR3 DNA is kept; its 48 bases are in frame from base 1. V was cut back by 4 bases and J by 7 bases, leaving a gap of 23 bases between them. About this clone: What this receptor recognizes is not known. No much larger clone exists at a distance of one base, and base qualities are not known.

Healthy HIV-negative adults with no recently reported acute infections or vaccinations were included as donors. Every donor was a Caucasian adult residing in Nashville, Tennessee, USA. Magnetic negative selection was used to enrich CD4+ T cells, after which naive cells were positively selected on CD45RA and the negative fraction became the memory subset. After blood collection by leukapheresis, PBMCs were isolated using Ficoll-Histopaque density gradient centrifugation and then cryopreserved in the vapor phase of liquid nitrogen. Analytical flow cytometry was used to check the purity and quantity of every magnetically sorted T cell population. From each sorted fraction, genomic DNA was isolated and quantified by UV absorbance on a Nanodrop 2000c.

This sequence originates from a young man in good health. The sample consisted of naive CD4+ T cells sorted from blood. Taken with the paper, the label for cell subset or site translates to: CD45RA+ positively selected. The chain is made from TRBV9 and TRBJ1-2, with a weak D call of TRBD1 (6 bases match). CDR3 protein: CASSKIVGAGEVGYTF. DNA sequence: TGTGCCAGCAGCAAAATAGTTGGGGCAGGGGAGGTTGGCTACACCTTC.